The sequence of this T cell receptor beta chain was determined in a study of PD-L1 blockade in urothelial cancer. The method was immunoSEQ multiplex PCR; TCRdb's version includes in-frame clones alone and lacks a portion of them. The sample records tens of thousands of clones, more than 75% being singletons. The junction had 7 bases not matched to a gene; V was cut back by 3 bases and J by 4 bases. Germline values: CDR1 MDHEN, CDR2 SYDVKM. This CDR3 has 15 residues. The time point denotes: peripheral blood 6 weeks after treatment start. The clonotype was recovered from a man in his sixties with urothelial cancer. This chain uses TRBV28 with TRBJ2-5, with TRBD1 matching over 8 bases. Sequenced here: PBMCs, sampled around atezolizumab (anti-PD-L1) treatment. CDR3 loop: CASSLGRGLGETQYF. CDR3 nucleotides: TGTGCCAGCAGTTTGGGCAGGGGGCTTGGAGAGACCCAGTACTTC.